This T cell receptor beta chain is drawn from a study of blood T cell repertoires in COVID-19. CDR3 length: 15 residues. The germline gives CDR1 SEHNR, CDR2 FQNEAQ (reference sequence). V shed 5 bases and J shed 1 base, with 14 bases lying between them. The table came from immunoSEQ multiplex PCR; TCRdb's copy has only in-frame clones and leaves some out. Of around 270,000 clones in the sample, 85% to 90% are singletons; the top ten hold approximately 4.2%. This rearrangement joins TRBV7-9 to TRBJ1-2; unclear D gene. This TCR was sampled from a man aged 40-49 years with acute or convalescent COVID-19. Sequencing was done on a sample of peripheral blood. Written as DNA, the CDR3 is TGTGCCAGCAGCCCCCGGGCCGGAGGTAACTATGGCTACACCTTC. This translates into CASSPRAGGNYGYTF.